The 21 T cell receptor beta chains presented below share a single source sample, sequenced in a study of T cell responses to AZD1222 COVID-19 vaccine. Some clones are missing from TCRdb's copy, which holds only in-frame ones; the method was immunoSEQ multiplex PCR. This table holds 90,000 to 100,000 clones, approximately 90% found once. The sample was peripheral blood, taken on day 0 of AZD1222 vaccination. All receptors derive from an adult in good health.

This rearrangement joins TRBV4-1 to TRBJ1-2; TRBD1 is a possible D gene (5 bases). The CDR3 is 15 residues long. CDR1 is MGHRA and CDR2 is YSYEKL in the germline V gene. Trimming left V 6 bases short and J 1 base short, with 15 bases between. The CDR3 nucleotides are TGCGCCAGCAGACCCGACAGAACAAATAACTATGGCTACACCTTC. Its protein is CASRPDRTNNYGYTF.

This clone appeared a few times. The gene calls are TRBV6-5 and TRBJ1-1, with no clear D. The germline V gene has CDR1 MNHEY and CDR2 SVGAGI. Trimming shortened V by 5 bases and J by 1 base, and 8 bases separated the two germline ends. CDR3 length: 13 residues. The CDR3 DNA follows: TGTGCCAGCAGTCATCTTGCGAACACTGAAGCTTTCTTT. Translating it yields CASSHLANTEAFF.

The chain links TRBV6-6 to TRBJ2-7; 9 bases line up with TRBD1. Germline CDR1 and CDR2: MNHNY and SVGAGI (reference sequence). Trimming took 5 bases from V and 5 from J; bases not matched to a gene: 13. CDR3 length equals 16 residues. CDR3 nucleotide sequence: TGTGCCAGCAGTCGACCCTCGGGACAGGGCGCCCACGAGCAGTACTTC. Translated, it gives CASSRPSGQGAHEQYF.

The chain joins TRBV24-1 to TRBJ1-4; 7 bases fit TRBD1. Germline CDR1 reads KGHDR; CDR2 reads SFDVKD. V lost 10 bases, J lost 3 bases, and 4 bases stayed unmatched. CDR3 length: 13 amino acids. CDR3 residues: CATQGVANEKLFF. The CDR3, as DNA: TGTGCCACGCAGGGGGTGGCTAATGAAAAACTGTTTTTT.

The rearrangement uses TRBV6-1 and TRBJ2-3; TRBD2 aligns across 8 bases. CDR3 length: 15 amino acids. Germline V lookup: CDR1 MNHNS, CDR2 SASEGT. V trimming: 4 bases; J trimming: 2 bases; junction bases outside the gene matches: 5. The DNA for the CDR3 is TGTGCCAGCAGTGGAGCGGGGGCCTACACAGATACGCAGTATTTT. It specifies CASSGAGAYTDTQYF.

This chain uses TRBV19 with TRBJ2-5; D uncertain. The CDR3 is made up of 15 amino acids. Looked up from germline, CDR1 is LNHDA and CDR2 is SQIVND (reference sequence). V gave up 3 bases and J gave up 2 bases, with 13 bases separating them. CDR3 protein: CASSMLRASQETQYF. The DNA of the CDR3 is TGTGCCAGTAGTATGCTCCGGGCCTCACAAGAGACCCAGTACTTC.

The CDR3 spells CASSITQGQAEAFF. The CDR3 DNA reads as TGTGCCAGTAGTATAACCCAGGGGCAGGCTGAAGCTTTCTTT. The V gene is TRBV19, the J gene TRBJ1-1; D may be TRBD1 (6 bases). CDR1 and CDR2 from the germline V gene are LNHDA and SQIVND (reference sequence). This CDR3 has 14 amino acids. V dropped 2 bases and J dropped 6 bases, with 13 bases sitting between them.

The rearrangement joins TRBV7-6 to TRBJ1-5; 12 nucleotides match TRBD1. The CDR3 has 16 amino acids. The V segment lost 5 bases and the J segment 4 bases; nucleotides outside the gene matches: 6. Germline-derived CDR1 and CDR2 are SGHVS and FNYEAQ. The CDR3 DNA reads as TGTGCCAGCAGCCAGGGGACAGGGGGCTGGAATCAGCCCCAGCATTTT. It yields the protein CASSQGTGGWNQPQHF.

This clone was observed a few times. The genes are TRBV30 and TRBJ1-1, with unresolved D. Germline CDR1 GTSNPN, CDR2 SVGIG (reference sequence). The germline V and J ends were trimmed by 4 bases and 1 base, with 10 bases remaining between them. The CDR3 is 13 amino acids. The CDR3 DNA reads TGTGCCTGGAACGAACTTCGGAACACTGAAGCTTTCTTT. It codes for CAWNELRNTEAFF.

V is TRBV18 and J is TRBJ2-3; 11 bases are shared with TRBD2. The germline V gene encodes CDR1 KGHSH and CDR2 LQKENI. The length of the CDR3 is 17 residues. V lost 1 base to trimming and J lost 4 bases; unmatched junction nucleotides: 7. The DNA of the CDR3 is TGTGCCAGCTCACCACTGGCGGGACTAGCGGCAGCAGATACGCAGTATTTT. Its protein product is CASSPLAGLAAADTQYF.

The rearrangement links TRBV5-4 to TRBJ2-7; D possibly corresponds to TRBD2 (5 bases). The CDR3 loop spans 15 amino acids. In germline, CDR1 is SGHNT, CDR2 YYREEE (reference sequence). The V and J ends lost 3 bases and 6 bases respectively, with 19 bases between them. The CDR3 reads CASSSGSRAISEQYF. The CDR3 coding sequence is TGTGCCAGCAGCTCGGGATCCCGGGCAATCAGCGAGCAGTACTTC.

V is TRBV7-2 and J is TRBJ2-7, with 9 bases matching TRBD2. This CDR3 spans 18 amino acids. CDR1 and CDR2 (germline): SGHTA, FQGNSA. Unmatched junction bases numbered 15, after V lost 5 bases and J lost 1 base. This CDR3 is CASSTLLAGVARSYEQYF. CDR3 sequence (DNA): TGTGCCAGCAGCACTCTTTTAGCGGGAGTGGCTCGGTCCTACGAGCAGTACTTC.

The J gene is TRBJ2-7, the V gene TRBV28; 7 bases fit TRBD1. CDR1 is MDHEN and CDR2 is SYDVKM in the germline V gene. V lost 7 bases to trimming and J lost 3 bases; unmatched junction nucleotides: 6. This CDR3 has 13 residues. In DNA, the CDR3 is TGTGCCAGCACTGTGGACAGGTACTACGAGCAGTACTTC. Protein sequence: CASTVDRYYEQYF.

The rearrangement links TRBV27 to TRBJ2-1; D is uncertain. The CDR3 consists of 15 residues. Per germline, CDR1 MNHEY and CDR2 SMNVEV (reference sequence). V gave up 6 bases and J gave up 4 bases, with 16 bases separating them. This chain's CDR3 is CASSPSGLVYNEQFF. CDR3 in DNA: TGTGCCAGCAGCCCATCCGGATTGGTTTACAATGAGCAGTTCTTC.

The chain recombines TRBV18 with TRBJ1-4; possibly TRBD1 for D (5 bases). The germline V gene encodes CDR1 KGHSH and CDR2 LQKENI. Trimming left V 5 bases short and J 8 bases short, with 15 bases between. This CDR3 is built from 14 residues. CDR3 nucleotide sequence: TGTGCCAGCTCATCAGGGTTGACGGGGGAAAAACTGTTTTTT. Translated: CASSSGLTGEKLFF.

This chain uses TRBV2 with TRBJ2-5, with 12 nucleotides matching TRBD2. The CDR3 length is 13 residues. Trimming cost V 6 bases and J 5 bases; bases outside gene matches: 1. Germline CDR1 reads SNHLY; CDR2 reads FYNNEI. For the CDR3, the DNA is TGTGCCAGCAGGGGACTAGCGGGTGAGACCCAGTACTTC. This translates into CASRGLAGETQYF.

This chain connects TRBV28 to TRBJ1-2; D call uncertain. The CDR3 runs to 14 residues. Trimming took off 5 bases at V and 4 bases at J, with 14 bases between the two ends. Germline CDR1 and CDR2: MDHEN and SYDVKM. CDR3 nucleotides: TGTGCCAGCAGTCTTCGACAAGACACCTATGGCTACACCTTC. Its translation: CASSLRQDTYGYTF.

The chain links TRBV28 to TRBJ1-2; D call uncertain. V lost 6 bases to trimming and J lost 4 bases, with 12 bases between them. The germline V gene encodes CDR1 MDHEN and CDR2 SYDVKM. This CDR3 has 13 residues. In nucleotides, the CDR3 is TGTGCCAGCAGCTCCATCCCCGGCTATGGCTACACCTTC. Protein: CASSSIPGYGYTF.

The chain uses TRBV10-3 and TRBJ2-3; TRBD1 aligns across 7 bases. There are 16 residues in the CDR3. Germline-derived CDR1 and CDR2 are ENHRY and SYGVKD. The V gene end was trimmed by 0 bases and the J gene end by 5 bases; junction bases not matched to a gene: 8. CDR3 residues: CAISESNRGLVDTQYF. CDR3 bases: TGTGCCATCAGTGAGTCGAATAGGGGGCTTGTAGATACGCAGTATTTT.

The chain links TRBV6-4 to TRBJ2-1, with 9 bases matching TRBD2. The CDR3 runs to 16 residues. The germline V gene encodes CDR1 MRHNA and CDR2 SNTAGT. J was trimmed by 7 bases and V by 2 bases; bases with no gene match: 9. In nucleotides, the CDR3 is TGTGCCAGCAGTGACGTCGGGGCGGGAGGGCCAAATGAGCAGTTCTTC. Translation: CASSDVGAGGPNEQFF.

This chain uses TRBV7-9 with TRBJ2-2; D perhaps matches TRBD2 (5 bases). V was clipped by 0 bases and J by 2 bases, with 7 bases between them. The CDR3 consists of 15 residues. Germline V lookup: CDR1 SEHNR, CDR2 FQNEAQ (reference sequence). Written as DNA, the CDR3 is TGTGCCAGCAGCTTAGCGGGAGCTAACACCGGGGAGCTGTTTTTT. It specifies CASSLAGANTGELFF.